This entry is about one T cell receptor beta chain. What it recognizes is unknown. The record originates from a study of cytomegalovirus exposure and HLA in healthy donors. Study results and caveats: Clonal expansion, a later analysis showed, was greater in HLA-associated TCR beta chains than in equally common others.

CDR1 LNHDA and CDR2 SQIVND come from the germline V gene (reference sequence). The V end lost 5 bases, the J end lost 1 base, and 12 bases lay between the germline ends. The CDR3 consists of 15 residues. A multiplex PCR was run with 60 Vbeta primers and 13 Jbeta primers. Using immunoSEQ multiplex PCR, the repertoire was profiled, and TCRdb retains in-frame clones only, with some absent. Of under 150,000 clones listed, roughly four fifths were seen once; the top ten hold about 1.5%. The sequencing input was PBMCs. The chain carries TRBV19 and TRBJ1-5, with D perhaps matching TRBD1 (5 bases). This receptor was identified in a young man in good health and CMV-seropositive. The CDR3 region has the DNA TGTGCCAGTAGTGGGACTCGGGACAGCAATCAGCCCCAGCATTTT. Translation gives CASSGTRDSNQPQHF.